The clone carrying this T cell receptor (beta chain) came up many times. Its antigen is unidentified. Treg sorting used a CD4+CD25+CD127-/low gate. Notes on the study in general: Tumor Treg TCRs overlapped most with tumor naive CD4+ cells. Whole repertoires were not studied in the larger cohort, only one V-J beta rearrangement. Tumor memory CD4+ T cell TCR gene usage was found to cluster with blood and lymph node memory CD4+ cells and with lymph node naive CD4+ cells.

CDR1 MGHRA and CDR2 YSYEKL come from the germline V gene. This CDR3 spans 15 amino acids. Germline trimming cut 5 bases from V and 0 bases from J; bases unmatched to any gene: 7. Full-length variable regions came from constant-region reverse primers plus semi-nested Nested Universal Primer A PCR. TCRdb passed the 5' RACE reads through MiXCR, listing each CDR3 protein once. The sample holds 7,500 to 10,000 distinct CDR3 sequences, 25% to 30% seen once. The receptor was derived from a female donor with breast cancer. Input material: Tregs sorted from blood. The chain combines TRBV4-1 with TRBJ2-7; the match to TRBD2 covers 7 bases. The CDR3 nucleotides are TGCGCCAGCAGCTACCAGCGGGGTGACTCCTACGAGCAGTACTTC. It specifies CASSYQRGDSYEQYF.